What follows is one T cell receptor beta chain and its context. Its antigen is not known. Construction of the TCRbeta library involved unique molecular identifiers. TCRdb redid the calling of the PCR reads with MiXCR, one entry per CDR3 protein. The sample consists of hundreds of thousands of distinct CDR3 sequences, around 9.9% of them appearing once. The entry originates in a study of T-cell reconstitution after alpha-beta-depleted transplantation in children. Trimming cost V 10 bases and J 6 bases; bases outside gene matches: 23. The CDR3 has 19 amino acids. General study findings and limits: After transplant, at about two months, alpha-beta T cells were reportedly derived from several hundred expanded graft clones. Surviving recipient T cells and intrathymic progenitors accounted for some patients' high TCRbeta diversity at day 60. T-cell counts and diversity at one year post-transplant came mainly from newly produced T cells.

V usage is TRBV12-3 or TRBV12-4 and J usage is TRBJ2-1; 11 bases align to TRBD2. This clonotype was sampled from a child under three years old with acute myeloid leukemia, due to receive a stem cell transplant. The sequenced sample was PBMCs, obtained before TCRalphabeta/CD19-depleted stem cell transplant. The CDR3 loop reads CATSQHGTSGSLRSNEQFF. For the CDR3, the DNA is TGTGCCACCTCCCAACACGGGACTAGCGGATCCCTGCGTTCCAATGAGCAGTTCTTC.